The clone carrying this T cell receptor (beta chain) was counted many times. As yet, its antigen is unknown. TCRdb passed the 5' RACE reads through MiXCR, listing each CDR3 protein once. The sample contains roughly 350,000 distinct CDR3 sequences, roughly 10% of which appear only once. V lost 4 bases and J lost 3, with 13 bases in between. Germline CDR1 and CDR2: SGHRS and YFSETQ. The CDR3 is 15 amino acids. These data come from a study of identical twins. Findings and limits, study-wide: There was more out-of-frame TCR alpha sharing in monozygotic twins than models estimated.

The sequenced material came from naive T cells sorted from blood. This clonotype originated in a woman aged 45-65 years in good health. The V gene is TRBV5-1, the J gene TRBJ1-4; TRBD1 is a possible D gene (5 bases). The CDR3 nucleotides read TGCGCCAGCAGCGGAACGACAGACCCTAATGAAAAACTGTTTTTT. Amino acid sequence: CASSGTTDPNEKLFF.